Reported below is one TCR beta chain. This entry belongs to a study of blood T cell repertoires in COVID-19. Study context: COVID-19 samples from acute and convalescent phases originated in the United States, Italy and Spain.

Authors' analysis steps: How many nucleated cells were present was estimated from reference gene primer amplification. Produced via immunoSEQ multiplex PCR; TCRdb's table is partial and in-frame only. The V and J calls and clone size were taken over from that table, and D and trimming were inferred from the DNA. The sample includes 100,000 to 150,000 clones, 88% of them seen just once. The specimen sequenced was peripheral blood. This TCR was sampled from a woman older than 75 with acute or convalescent COVID-19.

The chain's CDR3 is CATGLSPTQETQYF. The CDR3 bases are TGTGCCACCGGACTCAGCCCTACACAAGAGACCCAGTACTTC. V is TRBV15 and J is TRBJ2-5; the D gene is possibly TRBD2 (5 bases). Germline V gene sequence: CDR1 LNHNV, CDR2 YYDKDF (reference sequence). V lost 8 bases to trimming and J lost 2 bases, with 15 bases between them. The CDR3 is made up of 14 amino acids.